These 3 T cell receptor beta chains originate from one sample sequenced in a study of CD8 T cells in Susac syndrome. An amount of RNA that ranged from roughly 0.45 to 1 ug was reverse transcribed with random hexamers. TCRdb reanalysed the immunoSEQ multiplex PCR reads using MiXCR and keeps one entry per CDR3 protein. The table lists about 240,000 distinct CDR3 sequences, 90% to 96% of them singletons. The sample taken for sequencing was CD4+ T cells from PBMCs. These receptors all come from a human donor with Susac syndrome.

J is TRBJ2-6 and V is TRBV12-3 or TRBV12-4; maybe TRBD1 (5 bases). Trimming cost V 8 bases and J 2 bases, with 16 bases left between them. There are 16 residues in the CDR3. As DNA, the CDR3 is TGTGCCAGCTCATCCCCAGGGCCCACTGGGGCCAACGTCCTGACTTTC. Its protein is CASSSPGPTGANVLTF.

The chain uses TRBV18 and TRBJ2-4, with D possibly TRBD1 on 8 matching bases. V lost 0 bases, J lost 4 bases, and 13 bases lay in between. CDR1 KGHSH and CDR2 LQKENI come from the germline V gene. The CDR3 runs to 16 residues. In DNA, the CDR3 is TGTGCCAGCTCACCACCGAACAGGGGGGGAAAAAACATTCAGTACTTC. This sequence encodes CASSPPNRGGKNIQYF. The variable domain in full, with the rest retrieved from reference TRBV18 and TRBJ2-4, is NAGVMQNPRHLVRRRGQEARLRCSPMKGHSHVYWYRQLPEEGLKFMVYLQKENIIDESGMPKERFSAEFPKEGPSILRIQQVVRGDSAAYFCASSPPNRGGKNIQYFGAGTRLSVL.

The chain carries TRBV28 and TRBJ1-3, with D unclear. In germline, CDR1 is MDHEN, CDR2 SYDVKM. The V end was cut by 3 bases, the J end by 0 bases, with 9 bases between. The CDR3 is made up of 15 amino acids. In DNA, the CDR3 is TGTGCCAGCAGTTTGGCAGGCAACTCTGGAAACACCATATATTTT. Amino acid sequence: CASSLAGNSGNTIYF. Drawing the rest from reference TRBV28 and TRBJ1-3, the complete variable domain is DVKVTQSSRYLVKRTGEKVFLECVQDMDHENMFWYRQDPGLGLRLIYFSYDVKMKEKGDIPEGYSVSREKKERFSLILESASTNQTSMYLCASSLAGNSGNTIYFGEGSWLTVV.